The present entry profiles one TCR beta chain with its context. Under the authors' procedure: Reference gene primer amplification yielded estimated nucleated cell counts. This table comes from immunoSEQ multiplex PCR, and its TCRdb copy is limited to in-frame clones, with some not included. Clone size and V and J calls were adopted from that table, with D and trimming inferred from the DNA. Among fewer than 200,000 clones listed, roughly 85% were seen once. This sample is drawn from a study of blood T cell repertoires in COVID-19. Study summary: COVID-19 samples collected from the United States, Italy and Spain covered acute and convalescent phases. T cells, B-cell-depleted T cells, or PBMCs supplied cDNA or gDNA.

Germline CDR1 and CDR2: SGHDT and YYEEEE. V lost 1 base and J lost 5; bases outside the gene matches: 10. The length of the CDR3 is 16 residues. This clonotype originated in a woman aged 65 to 85 with acute or convalescent COVID-19. The source material was peripheral blood. V is TRBV5-6 and J is TRBJ1-1, with 8 bases fitting TRBD1. The CDR3 DNA reads TGTGCCAGCAGCTTGCCGGGACAGGCGATCGAGACTGAAGCTTTCTTT. It codes for CASSLPGQAIETEAFF. Looking up the rest from reference TRBV5-6 and TRBJ1-1 gives the full variable domain: DAGVTQSPTHLIKTRGQQVTLRCSPKSGHDTVSWYQQALGQGPQFIFQYYEEEERQRGNFPDRFSGHQFPNYSSELNVNALLLGDSALYLCASSLPGQAIETEAFFGQGTRLTVV.